What follows is one T cell receptor beta chain and its context. The sample comes from a study of blood T cell repertoires in COVID-19. Study-level information: COVID-19 samples collected from the United States, Italy and Spain covered acute and convalescent phases.

Libraries were prepared by immunoSEQ multiplex PCR; TCRdb keeps only in-frame clonotypes and omits some of them. This sample has around 62,000 clones; more than 75% occur once, and the top ten carry about 9.4%. CDR1 MNHEY and CDR2 SMNVEV come from the germline V gene (reference sequence). V trimming: 7 bases; J trimming: 3 bases; junction bases outside the gene matches: 5. The CDR3 is 13 residues long. Participant age was roughly 18 to 89 years, and participants resided in around 24 US areas. The chain joins TRBV27 to TRBJ1-1; 7 bases map to TRBD1. The sequence came from a woman aged 40 to 50 who had recovered from COVID-19. Sequencing used PBMCs or T cells enriched from blood (not recorded which). CDR3 amino acids: CASKHRGYTEAFF. CDR3 DNA sequence: TGTGCCAGCAAACACAGGGGATACACTGAAGCTTTCTTT.